The T cell receptor (beta chain) under discussion was sequenced for a study of response to subunit inactivated influenza vaccine. Study results and caveats: Seasonal influenza vaccination, on each occasion, was suggested by the authors to recruit few new T cells.

This CDR3 comprises 14 residues. V was trimmed by 6 bases and J by 9 bases, leaving 21 bases between them. MiXCR, run by TCRdb on the RT-PCR reads, gives a single entry per CDR3 protein. Here the sample spans 550,000 to 600,000 distinct CDR3 sequences, about an eighth being singletons. This clonotype was found many times. The antigen is unknown. The chain is built from TRBV12-3 or TRBV12-4 and TRBJ2-7, with D possibly being TRBD1 (5 bases). The TCR was taken from a man in his fifties or sixties who received an inactivated influenza vaccine. The starting material was PBMCs from blood, obtained on the day of vaccination. Here the CDR3 DNA reads TGTGCCAGCAGCCTCCAGGGTATACGCCTGGGGCAGTACTTC. Residues: CASSLQGIRLGQYF.